Below, 18 T cell receptor beta chains from the same sample are listed, as sequenced in a study of T cell responses to AZD1222 COVID-19 vaccine. Produced via immunoSEQ multiplex PCR; TCRdb's table is partial and in-frame only. The table includes 150,000 to 200,000 clones, 85% to 90% detected once. The specimen was peripheral blood, collected 28 days after the second dose of the MenACWY control vaccine. The receptors were sampled from an adult who received the MenACWY meningococcal vaccine as a control.

The chain recombines TRBV19 with TRBJ2-3, with 7 positions matching TRBD2. The CDR3 runs to 15 residues. Germline CDR1 reads LNHDA; CDR2 reads SQIVND (reference sequence). After removal of 6 bases from V and 4 bases from J, the junction contained 10 bases not matched to a gene. CDR3 sequence (DNA): TGTGCCAGTAGCTATCAGGGAGGGCCCCCAGATACGCAGTATTTT. This codes for CASSYQGGPPDTQYF.

This chain links TRBV4-3 with TRBJ1-1; TRBD1 matches 8 bases. Unmatched junction bases numbered 4, after V lost 0 bases and J lost 1 base. The germline CDR1 and CDR2 sequences are LGHNA and YSLEER. The CDR3 sequence is 16 residues long. This chain's CDR3 is CASSQEVTGGNTEAFF. CDR3 DNA: TGCGCCAGCAGCCAAGAGGTTACAGGGGGGAACACTGAAGCTTTCTTT.

This sequence joins TRBV7-2 and TRBJ2-7, with 8 positions matching TRBD2. The germline gives CDR1 SGHTA, CDR2 FQGNSA. Trimming cost V 0 bases and J 5 bases; bases outside gene matches: 12. The CDR3 consists of 17 residues. This CDR3 is CASSLADAGLGIDEQYF. In nucleotides, the CDR3 is TGTGCCAGCAGCTTAGCGGATGCGGGACTAGGGATAGACGAGCAGTACTTC.

The V gene is TRBV29-1, the J gene TRBJ1-5, with D perhaps TRBD1 (6 bases). Trimming pared 1 base from V and 5 bases from J, leaving 9 bases between. CDR1 and CDR2 (germline): SQVTM, ANQGSEA. The CDR3 has 13 residues. CDR3 in DNA: TGCAGCGTTGAAGCCTCAGGGGATCAGCCCCAGCATTTT. Translating it yields CSVEASGDQPQHF.

The chain carries TRBV2 and TRBJ1-4; D uncertain. The V gene's germline CDR1 is SNHLY and CDR2 FYNNEI. Between the trimmed V and J ends, which lost 5 bases and 6 bases, there was a span of 13 bases. The CDR3 has 14 amino acids. The CDR3 sequence: CASSPLELDEKLFF. CDR3 coding DNA: TGTGCCAGCAGTCCGCTTGAGCTTGATGAAAAACTGTTTTTT.

CDR3 sequence: CASSARTGGSYEQYF. CDR3 coding DNA: TGTGCCAGCAGCGCTAGGACAGGGGGTTCCTACGAGCAGTACTTC. V and J are TRBV21-1 and TRBJ2-7; TRBD1, as called in the table, went unchecked against the DNA. TRBV21-1 is classified as a pseudogene. The CDR3 loop spans 15 amino acids.

V usage is TRBV19 and J usage is TRBJ2-1; D is possibly TRBD2 (6 bases). Germline CDR1 reads LNHDA; CDR2 reads SQIVND (reference sequence). The V and J ends lost 3 bases and 5 bases respectively, with 8 bases between them. The CDR3 length is 13 residues. The CDR3 DNA reads TGTGCCAGTAGTATGATAGCGGACAATGAGCAGTTCTTC. Encoded protein: CASSMIADNEQFF.

This clone was seen only a few times. The rearrangement uses TRBV29-1 and TRBJ1-2; TRBD1 matches at 7 bases. The CDR3 is 14 amino acids. Looked up from germline, CDR1 is SQVTM and CDR2 is ANQGSEA. The V segment lost 3 bases and the J segment 5 bases; nucleotides outside the gene matches: 9. CDR3 sequence reads: CSVEGEGATYGYTF. For the CDR3, the DNA is TGCAGCGTTGAGGGGGAGGGGGCGACTTATGGCTACACCTTC.

This clone was observed a single time. The V call is TRBV7-9, the J call TRBJ2-7; D is unclear. Trimming pared 4 bases from V and 4 bases from J, leaving 11 bases between. The germline CDR1 and CDR2 sequences are SEHNR and FQNEAQ (reference sequence). This CDR3 contains 13 residues. The CDR3 DNA sequence: TGTGCCAGCAGCTCCTCAAGCCCTTACGAGCAGTACTTC. Its translation: CASSSSSPYEQYF.

The genes are TRBV19 and TRBJ1-3; D remains ambiguous. V was clipped by 10 bases and J by 0 bases, with 13 bases between them. The V gene's germline CDR1 is LNHDA and CDR2 SQIVND (reference sequence). The CDR3 is 14 residues long. For the CDR3, the DNA is TGTGCCACCAGGACGGTCGACTCTGGAAACACCATATATTTT. Amino acids: CATRTVDSGNTIYF. Combining the CDR3 with reference TRBV19 and TRBJ1-3 gives the whole variable domain DGGITQSPKYLFRKEGQNVTLSCEQNLNHDAMYWYRQDPGQGLRLIYYSQIVNDFQKGDIAEGYSVSREKKESFPLTVTSAQKNPTAFYLCATRTVDSGNTIYFGEGSWLTVV.

V usage is TRBV5-1 and J usage is TRBJ2-5; a weak D match, TRBD2 (6 bases). Germline V gene sequence: CDR1 SGHRS, CDR2 YFSETQ. V lost 3 bases and J 1 base, leaving 19 bases between the germline ends. The CDR3 is 17 residues long. CDR3: CASSSDGLRVSQETQYF. The CDR3 DNA reads TGCGCCAGCAGCTCGGATGGACTAAGGGTTAGCCAAGAGACCCAGTACTTC.

The V gene is TRBV28, the J gene TRBJ1-5, with D unclear. The ends were cut back, 6 bases at V and 0 bases at J, with 15 bases in the middle. The CDR3 is made up of 16 amino acids. CDR1 is MDHEN, CDR2 SYDVKM, per germline. CDR3 in DNA: TGTGCCAGCAGAAATACCGGGGTATATAGCAATCAGCCCCAGCATTTT. Translating it yields CASRNTGVYSNQPQHF.

In DNA form, the CDR3 reads TGCGCCAGCAGCCAAGAACCGGGACTAGCGGGAGAGGATGAGCAGTTCTTC. This codes for CASSQEPGLAGEDEQFF. The chain is built from TRBV4-1 and TRBJ2-1; 14 bases map to TRBD2. Looked up from germline, CDR1 is MGHRA and CDR2 is YSYEKL. This CDR3 region has 17 residues. Germline trimming cut 0 bases from V and 8 bases from J; bases unmatched to any gene: 6.

The chain combines TRBV9 with TRBJ2-1; 7 positions agree with TRBD2. This CDR3 spans 17 amino acids. Germline values: CDR1 SGDLS, CDR2 YYNGEE. The V gene end was trimmed by 3 bases and the J gene end by 2 bases; junction bases not matched to a gene: 11. The CDR3 region has the DNA TGTGCCAGCAGCGCTACCCTGCGGGAGAACCCCTACAATGAGCAGTTCTTC. Its protein is CASSATLRENPYNEQFF.

The V gene is TRBV30, the J gene TRBJ2-7; no clear D. Per the germline V gene, CDR1 is GTSNPN and CDR2 is SVGIG (reference sequence). V gave up 3 bases and J gave up 1 base, with 7 bases separating them. CDR3 length: 12 amino acids. The CDR3 nucleotides read TGTGCCTGGAGGGCCACGTCCTACGAGCAGTACTTC. This codes for CAWRATSYEQYF.

V usage is TRBV14 and J usage is TRBJ2-7; unclear D gene. Germline V gene lookup returns CDR1 SGHDN and CDR2 FVKESK. Trimming cost V 0 bases and J 5 bases, with 5 bases left between them. This CDR3 region has 12 residues. In DNA, the CDR3 is TGTGCCAGCAGCCAAGATTACCACGAGCAGTACTTC. It codes for CASSQDYHEQYF.

The chain is built from TRBV7-8 and TRBJ2-7; 8 nucleotides align to TRBD1. V was pared by 3 bases and J by 4 bases, with 5 bases of the junction left unmatched. The germline V gene encodes CDR1 SGHVS and CDR2 FQNEAQ. The CDR3 contains 14 residues. CDR3 coding DNA: TGTGCCAGCAGCTTTCAGGGGGCGGATTACGAGCAGTACTTC. Protein product: CASSFQGADYEQYF.

The CDR3 here is CASSDLAGGGNTEAFF. The CDR3 nucleotides are TGTGCCAGCAGTGACCTCGCAGGGGGTGGGAACACTGAAGCTTTCTTT. The chain carries TRBV6-1 and TRBJ1-1, with 7 bases aligning to TRBD1. This CDR3 spans 16 amino acids. After removal of 3 bases from V and 1 base from J, the junction contained 8 bases not matched to a gene. From germline, CDR1 is MNHNS and CDR2 SASEGT.